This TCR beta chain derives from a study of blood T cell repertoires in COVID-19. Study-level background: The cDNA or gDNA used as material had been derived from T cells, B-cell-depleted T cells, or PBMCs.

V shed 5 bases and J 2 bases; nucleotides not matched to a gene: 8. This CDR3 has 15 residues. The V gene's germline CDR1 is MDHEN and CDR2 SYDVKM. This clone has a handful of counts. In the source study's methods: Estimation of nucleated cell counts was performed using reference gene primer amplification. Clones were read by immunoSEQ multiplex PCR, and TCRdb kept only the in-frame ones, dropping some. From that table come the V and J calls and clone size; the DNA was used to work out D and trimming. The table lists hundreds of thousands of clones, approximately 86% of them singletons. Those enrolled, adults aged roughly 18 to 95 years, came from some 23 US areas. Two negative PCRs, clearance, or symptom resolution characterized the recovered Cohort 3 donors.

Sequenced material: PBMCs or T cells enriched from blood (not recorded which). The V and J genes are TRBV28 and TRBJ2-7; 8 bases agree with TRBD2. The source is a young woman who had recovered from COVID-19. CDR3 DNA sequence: TGTGCCAGCAGTCCCATAAAGCGGGAGACCTACGAGCAGTACTTC. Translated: CASSPIKRETYEQYF.